The sequence of this T cell receptor (beta chain) was determined in a study of T and B cells in COVID-19 patients. Study-wide context: Of roughly 22 active-infection patients, more than nine were critically ill with mechanical ventilation or extracorporeal membrane oxygenation. Study observations and caveats: Blood from mildly ill patients while symptomatic, and early samples from severe cases, were scarce.

Each TRB amplification used roughly 250-550 ng of genomic DNA from blood. TRB rearrangements were amplified by multiplex PCR with BIOMED2 TRB-A/B primers. TCRdb reanalysed the multiplex PCR reads using MiXCR and keeps one entry per CDR3 protein. The sample shows over 5,000 distinct CDR3 sequences, about 33% of them seen only once. By share of the sample, this clonotype is medium-sized. Its matching antigen is unknown. V lost 4 bases and J lost 1, with 3 bases in between. Germline V CDR1 and CDR2: MNHEY, SMNVEV (reference sequence). This CDR3 comprises 12 residues. V is TRBV27 and J is TRBJ2-3; D not certain. The TCR originated in a human donor with active COVID-19. Material for sequencing was blood. The CDR3 coding sequence is TGTGCCAGCAGTTCCGGCACAGATACGCAGTATTTT. It codes for CASSSGTDTQYF.